What follows are 14 T cell receptor beta chains derived from one specimen sequenced in a study of post-analysis software for immune sequencing data. Overall study results and limits: With TRBV5-6, TRBV5-1 and TRBV20-1 included, several TRBV segments were more frequent in patients than in controls.

Which antigens these TCRs recognize remains unknown. Unique molecular identifiers were carried by the TCR beta cDNA libraries. MiXCR, run by TCRdb on the PCR reads, gives a single entry per CDR3 protein. The table includes hundreds of thousands of distinct CDR3 sequences, about 50% detected once. The sample consisted of blood. The receptors originated from a girl aged 10 to 17 with multiple sclerosis.

V gene TRBV25-1 combines with J gene TRBJ2-5, with D possibly being TRBD1 (7 bases). Germline loops: CDR1 MGHDK, CDR2 SYGVNS. This CDR3 has 14 residues. V shed 6 bases and J shed 5 bases, with 16 bases lying between them. In DNA form, the CDR3 reads TGTGCCAGCAGCCCAGTACAGGGGAGGGAGACCCAGTACTTC. Translating it yields CASSPVQGRETQYF.

V gene TRBV7-9 combines with J gene TRBJ2-1, with a tentative D call TRBD1 (5 bases). The V end was cut by 8 bases, the J end by 3 bases, with 14 bases between. Per the germline V gene, CDR1 is SEHNR and CDR2 is FQNEAQ (reference sequence). CDR3 size: 14 residues. CDR3 coding DNA: TGTGCCAGCTCAGACAGAATCCTCTACAATGAGCAGTTCTTC. Its translation: CASSDRILYNEQFF.

The genes are TRBV2 and TRBJ2-1; 9 positions match TRBD2. The germline CDR1 and CDR2 sequences are SNHLY and FYNNEI. This CDR3 is built from 15 residues. Trimming took 8 bases from V and 5 from J; bases not matched to a gene: 10. The CDR3: CASPTGTSYDNEQFF. For the CDR3, the DNA is TGTGCCAGCCCGACCGGGACTAGCTACGACAATGAGCAGTTCTTC.

This clonotype was observed once. The chain has TRBV12-3 or TRBV12-4 and TRBJ2-7; D gene unclear. This CDR3 comprises 12 residues. The V end was cut by 6 bases, the J end by 3 bases, with 9 bases between. Here the CDR3 DNA reads TGTGCCAGCAGCACGACCCTCTACGAGCAGTACTTC. Its translation is CASSTTLYEQYF.

The chain uses TRBV29-1 and TRBJ2-2, with D unresolved. CDR3 size: 14 residues. CDR1 and CDR2 from the germline V gene are SQVTM and ANQGSEA. With 1 base removed from V and 0 bases from J, the gap between germline ends came to 6 bases. CDR3 sequence: CSVEVEANTGELFF. The CDR3, as DNA: TGCAGCGTTGAAGTGGAAGCGAACACCGGGGAGCTGTTTTTT.

This clonotype was counted once. The chain links TRBV6-5 to TRBJ2-1; 8 bases match TRBD2. The V gene's germline CDR1 is MNHEY and CDR2 SVGAGI. CDR3 length: 15 amino acids. J gave up 6 bases and V 6 bases, and 10 bases lay outside the gene matches. CDR3 protein: CASSPWREDSNEQFF. As DNA, the CDR3 is TGTGCCAGCAGCCCCTGGCGGGAGGACTCCAATGAGCAGTTCTTC.

The chain is built from TRBV27 and TRBJ2-1; D unresolved. Germline V gene data show CDR1 as MNHEY and CDR2 as SMNVEV (reference sequence). Trimming left V 2 bases short and J 8 bases short, with 10 bases between. The CDR3 is made up of 13 amino acids. CDR3 in amino acids: CASSLASCDEQFF. CDR3 DNA: TGTGCCAGCAGTTTAGCGAGCTGCGATGAGCAGTTCTTC.

This clonotype was seen more than once but under ten times. The J gene is TRBJ1-2, the V gene TRBV12-3 or TRBV12-4, with 9 bases identical to TRBD1. The CDR3 is 15 amino acids. J gave up 4 bases and V 7 bases, and 10 bases lay outside the gene matches. The CDR3 region is CASKTDRGRGYGYTF. The DNA of the CDR3 is TGTGCCAGCAAGACGGACAGGGGAAGAGGCTATGGCTACACCTTC.

A few counts support this clonotype. The V call is TRBV6-5, the J call TRBJ2-4; D is unresolved. The germline V and J ends were trimmed by 5 bases and 7 bases, with 9 bases remaining between them. This CDR3 contains 12 residues. Per the germline V gene, CDR1 is MNHEY and CDR2 is SVGAGI. The CDR3 nucleotides read TGTGCCAGCAGTAGGTCGGGTAACATTCAGTACTTC. Its translation is CASSRSGNIQYF.

For this clonotype: An end of the junction does not agree with germline; a read error may underlie this. The genes are TRBV7-9 and TRBJ2-3; tentative D call: TRBD2 (5 bases). The germline V gene has CDR1 SEHNR and CDR2 FQNEAQ (reference sequence). The CDR3 is made up of 14 amino acids. The CDR3 DNA is TGTGCCTGCAGCTCCCTCGGCGGGACAGATACGCAGTATTTT. Translated: CACSSLGGTDTQYF.

The rearrangement joins TRBV5-1 to TRBJ1-4, with D perhaps TRBD1 (5 bases). V was pared by 4 bases and J by 0 bases, with 10 bases between. In germline, CDR1 is SGHRS, CDR2 YFSETQ. The CDR3 is 15 residues long. The CDR3 region is CASSATAPTNEKLFF. CDR3 DNA: TGCGCCAGCAGCGCGACAGCTCCAACTAATGAAAAACTGTTTTTT.

This chain connects TRBV5-1 to TRBJ2-1; 9 nucleotides line up with TRBD2. Per germline, CDR1 SGHRS and CDR2 YFSETQ. The CDR3 totals 14 residues. Trimming cost V 2 bases and J 6 bases; bases outside gene matches: 3. In nucleotides, the CDR3 is TGCGCCAGCAGCTTTGGCGGGGGGGTCAATGAGCAGTTCTTC. Translating it yields CASSFGGGVNEQFF.

The chain employs TRBV20-1 and TRBJ2-1, with 8 bases identical to TRBD1. This CDR3 contains 14 residues. Germline CDR1 is DFQATT and CDR2 is SNEGSKA (reference sequence). The J segment lost 8 bases and the V segment lost 6 bases, leaving 12 bases of the junction unmatched. The CDR3 region is CSAGWTAGGDEQFF. CDR3 nucleotide sequence: TGCAGTGCCGGATGGACGGCAGGGGGCGATGAGCAGTTCTTC.

In DNA form, the CDR3 reads TGTGCCAGCAGTTTTAGCATGAATAGCAATCAGCCCCAGCATTTT. Translated: CASSFSMNSNQPQHF. The chain joins TRBV12-3 or TRBV12-4 to TRBJ1-5; no definite D call. The V end was cut by 3 bases, the J end by 0 bases, with 9 bases between. CDR3 length: 15 residues.